This TCR beta chain emerged from a study of Ad26.COV2.S vaccination and SARS-CoV-2 variants. Germline V CDR1 and CDR2: SGHKS, YYEKEE (reference sequence). The V segment lost 5 bases and the J segment 8 bases; nucleotides outside the gene matches: 6. There are 12 residues in the CDR3. Sequenced by immunoSEQ multiplex PCR; TCRdb stores in-frame clones only, minus some. The sample has about 370,000 clones; approximately 86% are singletons. The sample's treatment: roughly 19 received Ad26.COV2.S at low or high dose, single or two shots; 5 received placebo; per-sample allocation not given. Samples came from day 63 after the first vaccine or placebo injection.

The specimen was peripheral blood, collected in a trial of Ad26.COV2.S vaccine versus placebo. This receptor was obtained from a person between 18 and 65 years old who received the Ad26.COV2.S COVID-19 vaccine or a placebo. The rearrangement joins TRBV5-5 to TRBJ1-2; 7 bases align to TRBD1. CDR3: CASRQGLGGYTF. Here the CDR3 DNA reads TGTGCCAGCAGACAGGGGCTAGGAGGCTACACCTTC.